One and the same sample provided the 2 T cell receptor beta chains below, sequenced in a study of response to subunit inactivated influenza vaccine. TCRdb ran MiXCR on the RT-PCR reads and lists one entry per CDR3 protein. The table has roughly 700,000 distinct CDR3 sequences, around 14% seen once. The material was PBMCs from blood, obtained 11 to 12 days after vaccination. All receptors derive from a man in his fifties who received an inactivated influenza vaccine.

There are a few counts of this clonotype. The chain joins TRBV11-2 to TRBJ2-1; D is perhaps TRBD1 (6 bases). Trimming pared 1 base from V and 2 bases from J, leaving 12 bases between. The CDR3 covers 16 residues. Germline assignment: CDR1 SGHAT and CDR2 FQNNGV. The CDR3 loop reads CASSLVGQGPYNEQFF. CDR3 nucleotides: TGTGCCAGCAGCTTAGTGGGGCAGGGGCCCTACAATGAGCAGTTCTTC.

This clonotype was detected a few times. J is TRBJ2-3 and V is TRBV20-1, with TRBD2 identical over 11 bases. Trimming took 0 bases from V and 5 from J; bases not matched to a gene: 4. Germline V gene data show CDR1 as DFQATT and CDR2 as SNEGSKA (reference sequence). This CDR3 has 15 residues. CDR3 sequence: CSARDVAGGIDTQYF. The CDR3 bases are TGCAGTGCTAGAGATGTAGCGGGAGGGATAGATACGCAGTATTTT.